This TCR beta chain was identified during a study of T cell responses to AZD1222 COVID-19 vaccine. The study, taken as a whole, reports: Repertoire collection took place solely once the T cell response had peaked. Donors, mostly white British, included more females; clonal diversity was possibly underestimated. The reported proportion of spike-specific TCRs targeting unmutated variant regions was nearly half.

As regards this clone: Its antigen is unidentified.

Looked up from germline, CDR1 is KGHDR and CDR2 is SFDVKD. The CDR3 runs 12 residues. V was cut by 5 bases and J by 2 bases, with 5 bases left in between. Sequencing used immunoSEQ multiplex PCR; TCRdb keeps in-frame clones, though not all of them. The sample includes some 140,000 clones, 85% to 90% of them seen just once. The chain uses TRBV24-1 and TRBJ2-5; no firm D call. This TCR was recovered from an adult in good health. The specimen comprised peripheral blood, sampled on day 0 of MenACWY control vaccination. Here the CDR3 reads CATSGMQETQYF. CDR3 nucleotide sequence: TGTGCCACCAGTGGGATGCAAGAGACCCAGTACTTC.